This T cell receptor beta chain was recorded in a study of blood T cell repertoires in COVID-19. The table came from immunoSEQ multiplex PCR; TCRdb's copy has only in-frame clones and leaves some out. The table lists 160,000 or so clones, more than 75% of them singletons, with roughly a sixth in the top ten. Sequenced material: peripheral blood. This receptor was identified in a man aged 55 to 70 with active or convalescent COVID-19.

CDR3 bases: TGTGCCAGCAGCCCTAGACAGGGGGCAGACACCGGGGAGCTGTTTTTT. It encodes CASSPRQGADTGELFF. The chain has TRBV5-5 and TRBJ2-2, with 10 bases that match TRBD1. The CDR3 covers 16 residues. Germline V gives CDR1 SGHKS, CDR2 YYEKEE (reference sequence). The junction had 6 bases not matched to a gene; V was cut back by 4 bases and J by 3 bases.